This T cell receptor beta chain was profiled in a study of spatial heterogeneity in lung cancer. In the study overall: The study consistently detected more beta-chain than alpha-chain sequences.

TCRdb ran MiXCR on the 5' RACE reads and lists one entry per CDR3 protein. This table has some 22,000 distinct CDR3 sequences, 4% to 6% appearing once. The CDR3 covers 15 residues. Per germline, CDR1 SGHRS and CDR2 YFSETQ. V was cut by 1 base and J by 0 bases, with 7 bases left in between. The time point: sample taken at primary tumor resection. The authors sequenced whole RNA from tumor, nontumor lung or frozen PBMC without sorting. Samples were obtained from 70 or so donors, all untreated early-stage non-small cell lung cancer patients. This clonotype showed up many times. Sequencing used PBMCs, obtained at surgery. The chain joins TRBV5-1 to TRBJ1-4; D remains unclear. This receptor was taken from a male donor with early-stage non-small cell lung cancer. The CDR3 DNA is TGCGCCAGCAGCTTGCCTTCTGCAACTAATGAAAAACTGTTTTTT. This encodes CASSLPSATNEKLFF.